Listed here are 20 T cell receptor beta chains from one sample, sequenced in a study of T cell repertoires in cytomegalovirus infection (dated by TCRdb to between 2019 and 2020). For sequencing, an Illumina HiSeq 1500 was employed. Starting from the raw public reads, TCRdb applied fastp trimming at Q25, assembled clones with MiXCR and retained in-frame beta chains. Each entry merges the rows of one CDR3 protein and shows their most common DNA and genes. In all, the sample holds approximately 630,000 distinct CDR3 sequences, and roughly 24% of those were seen once. In total, the top ten clones hold approximately 8% of the sample. Sample: CD8+ T cells from PBMCs. The receptors shown here come from a human donor in good health (CMV status not recorded). Some clones in this sample may be carry-over from other donors' samples.

V and J are TRBV6-2 or TRBV6-3 and TRBJ2-7; 7 bases map to TRBD1. This CDR3 spans 13 amino acids. Germline assignment: CDR1 MNHEY and CDR2 SVGEGT. V trimming: 8 bases; J trimming: 3 bases; junction bases outside the gene matches: 7. The CDR3 DNA sequence: TGTGCCAGCGGCTTGGGACAGTACTACGAGCAGTACGTC. This sequence encodes CASGLGQYYEQYV.

The CDR3 sequence: CASSLGGGMNTEAFF. The CDR3 bases are TGTGCCAGCAGCTTAGGGGGGGGGATGAACACTGAAGCTTTCTTT. This chain links TRBV7-9 with TRBJ1-1, with D maybe TRBD1 (5 bases). V was clipped by 1 base and J by 0 bases, with 9 bases between them. The CDR3 spans 15 residues. Germline CDR1 and CDR2: SEHNR and FQNEAQ (reference sequence).

The rearrangement uses TRBV5-1 and TRBJ2-5; D is perhaps TRBD1 (5 bases). Germline V lookup: CDR1 SGHRS, CDR2 YFSETQ. V shed 2 bases and J shed 0 bases, with 11 bases lying between them. The CDR3 extends over 15 amino acids. The CDR3 is CASSFLDSDQETQYF. For the CDR3, the DNA is TGCGCCAGCAGCTTTCTCGACAGCGACCAAGAGACCCAGTACTTC. Based on the CDR3 plus reference TRBV5-1 and TRBJ2-5, the full variable domain is KAGVTQTPRYLIKTRGQQVTLSCSPISGHRSVSWYQQTPGQGLQFLFEYFSETQRNKGNFPGRFSGRQFSNSRSEMNVSTLELGDSALYLCASSFLDSDQETQYFGPGTRLLVL.

This clonotype was picked up many times. The chain uses TRBV28 and TRBJ2-2, with TRBD1 matching over 10 bases. This CDR3 contains 16 residues. Germline lookup yields CDR1 MDHEN and CDR2 SYDVKM. V shed 5 bases and J 4 bases; nucleotides not matched to a gene: 7. CDR3 loop: CASSPKGQGPTGELFF. The DNA for the CDR3 is TGTGCCAGCAGTCCGAAGGGACAGGGGCCCACCGGGGAGCTGTTTTTT.

V and J are TRBV25-1 and TRBJ2-7; D is undetermined. The V end lost 4 bases, the J end lost 5 bases, and 15 bases lay between the germline ends. Per germline, CDR1 MGHDK and CDR2 SYGVNS. The CDR3 spans 14 residues. Here the CDR3 reads CASSARLEPHEQYF. The DNA for the CDR3 is TGTGCCAGCAGTGCACGGCTAGAACCTCACGAGCAGTACTTC.

The rearrangement uses TRBV28 and TRBJ2-5; either TRBD1 or TRBD2 may fit D (6 bases each). Deletions cut 7 bases from V and 2 bases from J, with 14 bases between. Looked up from germline, CDR1 is MDHEN and CDR2 is SYDVKM. There are 14 residues in the CDR3. CDR3 sequence reads: CASTLRRGQETQYF. CDR3 coding DNA: TGTGCCAGCACCCTAAGGAGGGGGCAAGAGACCCAGTACTTC.

At least ten counts were recorded for this clonotype. The CDR3 bases are TGTGCCAGCAGACGTACAGGGGGCTTTTCACCCCTCCACTTT. It is translated as CASRRTGGFSPLHF. The chain has TRBV6-5 and TRBJ1-6, with TRBD1 matching over 9 bases. The ends lost 6 bases at V and 9 bases at J; junction bases unmatched: 6. The CDR3 is made up of 14 amino acids. Germline-derived CDR1 and CDR2 are MNHEY and SVGAGI.

The gene calls are TRBV6-2 or TRBV6-3 and TRBJ2-5; 8 nucleotides match TRBD2. The CDR3 contains 18 residues. CDR1 and CDR2 (germline): MNHEY, SVGEGT. Unmatched junction bases numbered 16, after V lost 2 bases and J lost 5 bases. Here the CDR3 reads CASSYPPGSGGNRETQYF. The CDR3 nucleotides read TGTGCCAGCAGTTACCCCCCGGGGAGCGGGGGCAACCGGGAGACCCAGTACTTC.

Points on this clonotype: The junction and the germline gene differ at one end; a read error may be behind it. This rearrangement joins TRBV28 to TRBJ1-3; D not certain. CDR1 is MDHEN and CDR2 is SYDVKM in the germline V gene. The CDR3 covers 15 residues. CDR3: CANSPDSGSGNTIYF. For the CDR3, the DNA is TGTGCCAACAGTCCCGATTCCGGCTCTGGAAACACCATATATTTT.

This clonotype was counted at least ten times. This chain connects TRBV7-8 to TRBJ2-7; 11 bases match TRBD1. CDR1 SGHVS and CDR2 FQNEAQ come from the germline V gene. This CDR3 region has 15 residues. The ends lost 4 bases at V and 3 bases at J; junction bases unmatched: 5. The CDR3 here is CASSSRDRGGYEQYF. The CDR3 coding sequence is TGTGCCAGCAGCTCCCGGGACAGGGGGGGCTACGAGCAGTACTTC.

This clonotype was observed at least ten times. For the CDR3, the DNA is TGTGCTAGTACCCCCAACTCCTATAGCAATCAGCCCCAGCATTTT. It translates to CASTPNSYSNQPQHF. The chain recombines TRBV12-5 with TRBJ1-5; no clear D. V lost 8 bases to trimming and J lost 0 bases, with 14 bases between them. Germline-derived CDR1 and CDR2 are LGHNT and FRNRAP. CDR3 length: 15 amino acids.

This clonotype was detected only a few times. J is TRBJ2-1 and V is TRBV10-3, with D hard to call. Trimming removed 6 bases at V and 5 bases at J, with 23 bases between. This CDR3 is built from 17 residues. The germline gives CDR1 ENHRY, CDR2 SYGVKD. CDR3 amino acids: CAIRSLTIGAGDNEQFF. CDR3 DNA sequence: TGTGCCATCAGAAGCCTAACCATAGGCGCTGGCGACAATGAGCAGTTCTTC.

To note about this clonotype: The germline gene is not matched at one end of the junction; a read error may be the cause. The chain uses TRBV5-1 and TRBJ1-2; 12 bases align to TRBD1. Germline V gene data show CDR1 as SGHRS and CDR2 as YFSETQ. The CDR3 length is 16 residues. The CDR3 DNA reads as TGCGCCCGCAGTTCTCCTTCGGGACAGGGGGCTTATGGCTACACCTTC. Its protein product is CARSSPSGQGAYGYTF.

This clonotype was observed many times. The chain recombines TRBV12-3 or TRBV12-4 with TRBJ1-1; possible D gene TRBD1, 6 bases. This CDR3 contains 14 residues. Trimming stripped 1 base from V and 6 bases from J, with 12 bases between. The DNA of the CDR3 is TGTGCCAGCAGTTTAGTGGCAGGGGCGGCTGAAGCTTTCTTT. Its translation: CASSLVAGAAEAFF.

This clonotype was observed at least ten times. The rearrangement uses TRBV7-2 and TRBJ2-5; 16 bases agree with TRBD2. CDR1 SGHTA and CDR2 FQGNSA come from the germline V gene. This CDR3 is 17 amino acids long. Trimming at V came to 1 base and at J to 4 bases, leaving 3 bases not matched to a gene. The chain's CDR3 is CASSLGGLAGGRETQYF. The CDR3 DNA reads as TGTGCCAGCAGCTTAGGGGGACTAGCGGGGGGGCGAGAGACCCAGTACTTC.

The V call is TRBV3-1, the J call TRBJ2-7, with 8 bases that match TRBD2. This CDR3 contains 15 residues. The germline V gene encodes CDR1 LGHDT and CDR2 YNNKEL (reference sequence). V trimming: 0 bases; J trimming: 5 bases; junction bases outside the gene matches: 6. The CDR3 sequence is CASSQEGAGGDEQYF. In nucleotides, the CDR3 is TGTGCCAGCAGCCAAGAGGGAGCCGGGGGGGACGAGCAGTACTTC.

This chain links TRBV6-5 with TRBJ1-6, with a tentative D call TRBD1 (6 bases). The V end lost 0 bases, the J end lost 10 bases, and 19 bases lay between the germline ends. CDR1 is MNHEY and CDR2 is SVGAGI in the germline V gene. The CDR3 is made up of 17 amino acids. The CDR3 protein is CASSYSKGGGLESPLHF. The CDR3 nucleotides are TGTGCCAGCAGTTACTCGAAAGGGGGGGGTCTAGAATCACCCCTCCACTTT.

The chain is built from TRBV28 and TRBJ1-5, with D tentatively TRBD1 (6 bases). Trimming removed 6 bases at V and 0 bases at J, with 9 bases between. CDR1 MDHEN and CDR2 SYDVKM come from the germline V gene. The length of the CDR3 is 14 residues. The CDR3 DNA follows: TGTGCCAGCAGGGGGACAATTAGCAATCAGCCCCAGCATTTT. This codes for CASRGTISNQPQHF.

This clonotype showed up just a few times. V gene TRBV7-9 combines with J gene TRBJ2-2; 7 positions agree with TRBD1. This CDR3 has 14 residues. The germline V gene has CDR1 SEHNR and CDR2 FQNEAQ (reference sequence). Trimming removed 3 bases from V and 6 bases from J; junction bases left unmatched: 4. The CDR3 protein is CASSLLTGAGELFF. The CDR3 DNA reads as TGTGCCAGCAGCTTGCTTACAGGGGCCGGGGAGCTGTTTTTT.

This clonotype was seen a few times. This chain links TRBV15 with TRBJ2-7, with D perhaps matching TRBD1 (5 bases). Per germline, CDR1 LNHNV and CDR2 YYDKDF (reference sequence). The CDR3 has 13 amino acids. Trimming left V 5 bases short and J 3 bases short, with 11 bases between. CDR3 in DNA: TGTGCCACCAGCCACAGGCGACTCTACGAGCAGTACTTC. Protein product: CATSHRRLYEQYF.